The 12 T cell receptor beta chains in this list originate from one sample, sequenced in a study of T cells after yellow fever vaccination (dated by TCRdb to the late 2010s). Library preparation employed 5' RACE. TCRdb records Illumina HiSeq 2500 as the sequencer. Through fastp at Q25 and MiXCR, TCRdb rebuilt clones from the public reads, retaining in-frame beta chains. CDR3 protein duplicates are merged, each entry listing the most common genes and DNA. The sample has 310,000 or so distinct CDR3 sequences on record, roughly 6.8% of them singletons. The top ten hold over 15% of the sample. Taken with the paper, the label for treatment or condition translates to: live attenuated yellow fever vaccine strain. The sequenced sample was PBMCs, obtained about 49 days after the first yellow fever vaccination. All receptors derive from a man aged 18 to 30 who received the YFV17D yellow fever vaccine.

This chain links TRBV7-8 with TRBJ1-5; a possible D gene is TRBD1 (5 bases). Trimming cost V 1 base and J 3 bases, with 22 bases left between them. The CDR3 totals 19 residues. The germline gives CDR1 SGHVS, CDR2 FQNEAQ. DNA for the CDR3: TGTGCCAGCAGCTTAGTTGTTTGGCAGGGAGGAGGTTTCAATCAGCCCCAGCATTTT. This translates into CASSLVVWQGGGFNQPQHF.

This clonotype was detected a few times. The rearrangement joins TRBV20-1 to TRBJ1-2; D gene unclear. The germline CDR1 and CDR2 sequences are DFQATT and SNEGSKA (reference sequence). Trimming took 1 base from V and 7 from J, leaving 4 bases between them. The CDR3 is 10 amino acids. Here the CDR3 DNA reads TGCAGTGCTAGAGCCACTGGCTACACCTTC. Its protein product is CSARATGYTF.

The CDR3 DNA is TGTGCCAGCAGCTTGGCCAACGGTTACTACGAGCAGTACTTC. As protein: CASSLANGYYEQYF. The chain is built from TRBV5-5 and TRBJ2-7; the D is unclear. Trimming took 0 bases from V and 3 from J, leaving 10 bases between them. Germline CDR1 is SGHKS and CDR2 is YYEKEE (reference sequence). The CDR3 consists of 14 residues. The variable domain in full, completed from reference TRBV5-5 and TRBJ2-7, reads DAGVTQSPTHLIKTRGQQVTLRCSPISGHKSVSWYQQVLGQGPQFIFQYYEKEERGRGNFPDRFSARQFPNYSSELNVNALLLGDSALYLCASSLANGYYEQYFGPGTRLTVT.

The V call is TRBV4-3, the J call TRBJ2-2; possible D gene TRBD1, 7 bases. The CDR3 contains 16 residues. CDR1 is LGHNA and CDR2 is YSLEER in the germline V gene. V lost 3 bases, J lost 4 bases, and 15 bases lay in between. CDR3 protein: CASSHGGGSGTGELFF. DNA of the CDR3: TGCGCCAGCAGCCACGGAGGGGGCTCGGGCACCGGGGAGCTGTTTTTT.

There are many counts of this clonotype. The chain employs TRBV4-1 and TRBJ2-7; 10 positions agree with TRBD1. This CDR3 comprises 15 residues. Germline-derived CDR1 and CDR2 are MGHRA and YSYEKL. J was trimmed by 5 bases and V by 2 bases; bases with no gene match: 6. CDR3 protein: CASSQLGQGKDEQYF. The DNA for the CDR3 is TGCGCCAGCAGCCAACTGGGACAGGGGAAGGACGAGCAGTACTTC.

The V call is TRBV5-1, the J call TRBJ2-1, with D perhaps matching TRBD1 (5 bases). V gave up 1 base and J gave up 7 bases, with 12 bases separating them. The CDR3 totals 14 residues. Germline CDR1 and CDR2: SGHRS and YFSETQ. The chain's CDR3 is CASSLMQGRNEQFF. CDR3 sequence (DNA): TGCGCCAGCAGCTTGATGCAGGGCAGGAATGAGCAGTTCTTC.

This clonotype was found a few times. J is TRBJ1-1 and V is TRBV2, with TRBD1 as a possible D gene (6 bases). Per the germline V gene, CDR1 is SNHLY and CDR2 is FYNNEI. With 3 bases removed from V and 6 bases from J, the gap between germline ends came to 14 bases. The CDR3 is 14 residues long. CDR3 DNA: TGTGCCAGCAGTGAGGGCAGGGGTCTATCTGAAGCTTTCTTT. Translation: CASSEGRGLSEAFF.

The chain has TRBV20-1 and TRBJ2-3; D remains unclear. CDR3 size: 11 residues. Germline V gene data show CDR1 as DFQATT and CDR2 as SNEGSKA (reference sequence). Trimming cost V 2 bases and J 9 bases, with 9 bases left between them. The CDR3 coding sequence is TGCAGTGCTAGAACTGGAGCCACGCAGTATTTT. This sequence encodes CSARTGATQYF.

This chain uses TRBV29-1 with TRBJ2-3, with 9 bases matching TRBD2. CDR3 length equals 14 residues. V trimming: 3 bases; J trimming: 9 bases; junction bases outside the gene matches: 10. CDR1 SQVTM and CDR2 ANQGSEA come from the germline V gene. The DNA for the CDR3 is TGCAGCGTTGATTGGCGCGGGGGGGCCTCGACGCAGTATTTT. Translating gives CSVDWRGGASTQYF.

This clonotype has only a few counts. The V gene is TRBV9, the J gene TRBJ1-2; no firm D call. CDR3 length: 12 amino acids. Trimming took 3 bases from V and 3 from J, leaving 6 bases between them. The germline V gene encodes CDR1 SGDLS and CDR2 YYNGEE. For the CDR3, the DNA is TGTGCCAGCAGCGGCCGGGACTATGGCTACACCTTC. Amino acid sequence: CASSGRDYGYTF.

The CDR3 nucleotides read TGCGCCAGCAGTCCGACTCACCTGGGCACTGAAGCTTTCTTT. It translates to CASSPTHLGTEAFF. The chain recombines TRBV5-1 with TRBJ1-1; D uncertain. The CDR3 spans 14 residues. Germline assignment: CDR1 SGHRS and CDR2 YFSETQ. Trimming cost V 5 bases and J 4 bases, with 15 bases left between them.

Only a few counts were recorded for this clonotype. The gene calls are TRBV6-2 or TRBV6-3 and TRBJ2-7; D is unresolved. The V and J ends lost 5 bases and 0 bases respectively, with 20 bases between them. Germline assignment: CDR1 MNHEY and CDR2 SVGEGT. The CDR3 runs 17 residues. The DNA for the CDR3 is TGTGCCAGCAGTCAAGGTTTAGCTGGCGGTGGCTCCTACGAGCAGTACGTC. Protein product: CASSQGLAGGGSYEQYV.